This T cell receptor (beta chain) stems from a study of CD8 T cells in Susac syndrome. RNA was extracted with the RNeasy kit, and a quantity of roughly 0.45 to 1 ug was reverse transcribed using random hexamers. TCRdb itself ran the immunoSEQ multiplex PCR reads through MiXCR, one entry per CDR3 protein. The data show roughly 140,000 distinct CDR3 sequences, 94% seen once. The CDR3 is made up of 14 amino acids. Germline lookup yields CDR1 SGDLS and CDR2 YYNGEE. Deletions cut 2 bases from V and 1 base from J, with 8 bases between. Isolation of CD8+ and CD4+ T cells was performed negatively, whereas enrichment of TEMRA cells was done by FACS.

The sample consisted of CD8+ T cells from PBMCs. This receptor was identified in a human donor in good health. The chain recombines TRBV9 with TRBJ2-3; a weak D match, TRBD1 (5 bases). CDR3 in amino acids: CASSVEQGTDTQYF. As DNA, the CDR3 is TGTGCCAGCAGCGTGGAACAGGGCACAGATACGCAGTATTTT.